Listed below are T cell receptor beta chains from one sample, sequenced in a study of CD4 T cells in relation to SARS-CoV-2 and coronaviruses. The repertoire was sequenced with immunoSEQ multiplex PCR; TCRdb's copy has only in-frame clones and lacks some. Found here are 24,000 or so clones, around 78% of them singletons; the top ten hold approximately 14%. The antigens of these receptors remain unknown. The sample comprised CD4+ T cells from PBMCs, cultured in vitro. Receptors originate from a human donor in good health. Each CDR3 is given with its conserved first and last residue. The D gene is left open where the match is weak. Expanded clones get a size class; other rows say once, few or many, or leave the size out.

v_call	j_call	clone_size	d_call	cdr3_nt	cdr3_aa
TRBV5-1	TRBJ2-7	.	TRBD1	TGCGCCAGCAGCTTGGCAACAGGGGCCTACGAGCAGTACTTC	CASSLATGAYEQYF
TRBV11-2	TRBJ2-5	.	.	TGTGCCAGCAGCTCAGAGGAGGGGGAGACCCAGTACTTC	CASSSEEGETQYF
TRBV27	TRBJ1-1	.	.	TGTGCCAGCAGTTTCGTACAATACACTGAAGCTTTCTTT	CASSFVQYTEAFF
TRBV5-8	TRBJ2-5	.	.	TGTGCCAGCAGCTTGGTTGAGACCCAGTACTTC	CASSLVETQYF
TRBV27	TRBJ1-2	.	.	TGTGCCAGCAGTTTGGGCCGGCCACTTGGGTATGGCTACACCTTC	CASSLGRPLGYGYTF
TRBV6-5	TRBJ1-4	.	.	TGTGCCAGCACCACCGGGTCCGACTATGAAAAACTGTTTTTT	CASTTGSDYEKLFF
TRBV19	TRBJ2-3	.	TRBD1	TGTGCCAGTAGTCCAGGGGGCCATGATGATACGCAGTATTTT	CASSPGGHDDTQYF
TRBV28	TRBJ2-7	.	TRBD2	TGTGCCAGCAGTTTTGGGGGAGGGAGGTACGAGCAGTACTTC	CASSFGGGRYEQYF
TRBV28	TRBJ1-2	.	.	TGTGCCAGCAGTTCAAACTATGGCTACACCTTC	CASSSNYGYTF
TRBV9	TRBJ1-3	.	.	TGTGCCAGCAGCGTCAGAGAAGGGGTGGTTGGAAACACCATATATTTT	CASSVREGVVGNTIYF
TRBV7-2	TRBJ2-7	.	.	TGTGCCAGCAGCTTAGGGGCATCCTACGAGCAGTACTTC	CASSLGASYEQYF
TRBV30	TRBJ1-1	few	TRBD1	TGTGCCTGGAACCGACAGGGAATGAACACTGAAGCTTTCTTT	CAWNRQGMNTEAFF
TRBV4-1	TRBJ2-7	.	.	TGCGCCAGCAGCCGCGACCGGACGAGCGAGCAGTACTTC	CASSRDRTSEQYF
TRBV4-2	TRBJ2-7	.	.	TGTGCCAGCAGCCAAGCTCCGCTGTTTAGCGGAACATCCTACGAGCAGTACTTC	CASSQAPLFSGTSYEQYF
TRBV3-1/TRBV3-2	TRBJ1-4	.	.	TGTGCCAGCAGCCAAGATCTTTCCAGGGGTACTGAAAAACTGTTTTTT	CASSQDLSRGTEKLFF
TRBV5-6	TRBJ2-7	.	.	TGTGCCAGCAGCTTGGTGGTCACCTACGAGCAGTACTTC	CASSLVVTYEQYF
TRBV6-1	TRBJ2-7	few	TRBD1	TGTGCCAGCAGTGAACTCCGGACAGGGACGAGGGAGCAGTACTTC	CASSELRTGTREQYF